This T cell receptor beta chain was documented in a study of Ad26.COV2.S vaccination and SARS-CoV-2 variants (dated by TCRdb to the early 2020s). Study-wide context: Vaccine-arm donors were drawn from COV1001, a multicentre, randomized, double-blind, placebo-controlled phase I-IIa trial of Ad26.COV2.S in healthy adults. Throughout the experiments and outcome assessment, investigators stayed blinded to trial group allocation. The TCR-sequenced set comprised approximately 32 samples: around 20 Ad26.COV2.S vaccine recipients, 5 placebo recipients and 8 SARS-CoV-2 convalescent individuals. TCRbeta repertoire sequencing was used to assess the specificity and breadth of SARS-CoV-2-reactive T cell receptors after Ad26.COV2.S vaccination. Ad26.COV2.S was administered intramuscularly at a dose of 5x10^10 or 1x10^11 viral particles, either as one shot or as two shots given 56 days apart. Trial participants were randomized into five groups of five, in which low-dose or high-dose Ad26.COV2.S was given once or twice, or placebo was given on both occasions.

This specimen's treatment or condition label, interpreted: roughly 20 received Ad26.COV2.S at low or high dose, single or two shots; about 5 received placebo; per-sample allocation not given. For vaccine and placebo recipients, repertoires were sequenced using samples collected on day 63 after the first injection. In Cohort 1b, more than 20 adults aged 18-55 years were enrolled at a single site in Boston, USA, between 29 July and 7 August 2020. As a vaccine, Ad26.COV2.S was a replication-incompetent adenovirus type 26 vector that expressed a prefusion-stabilized SARS-CoV-2 spike protein derived from the original Wuhan strain. TCRbeta CDR3 regions were sequenced with the immunoSEQ Assay. After extraction, genomic DNA underwent amplification by bias-controlled multiplex PCR, followed by high-throughput sequencing. The paper's data handling went like this. To quantify the absolute abundance of every unique TCRbeta CDR3 region, sequences were collapsed and filtered. T cell fraction was estimated by normalization of TCRbeta template counts to usable DNA, with usable DNA being measured through amplification of reference genes present in all nucleated cells. Repertoire TCRs were annotated as SARS-CoV-2-specific when V gene, CDR3 amino acid sequence and J gene were exactly matched to a known reactive TCR set. The reference SARS-CoV-2 TCR set came from MIRA and was filtered for enrichment in COVID-19-positive ImmuneCODE repertoires, removing public or cross-reactive TCRs. Using the MIRA antigens, annotated TCRs were further analysed by specific ORF or by position within an ORF. Breadth was defined as the number of annotated unique rearrangements divided by the total number of unique productive rearrangements, and depth was defined as the summed frequency of the annotated unique rearrangements. Two-sided Wilcoxon rank-sum tests were applied when comparing TCR breadth between groups. TCRdb took over this immuneACCESS table, retaining in-frame rearrangements with V and J assigned. Such tables are incomplete; in checked studies, under half of the missing clones stem from an unresolved V gene, and the remainder is unexplained. D and trimming were read from the DNA, whereas the V and J calls and clone size are those reported in that table. For this sample there are some 250,000 clones; approximately 87% appear just once. The ten biggest clones cover around 10% of the sample.

Deletion took 0 bases off V and 3 bases off J, with a span of 14 bases between the germline ends. Via the germline V gene, CDR1 is LGHNA and CDR2 YSLEER. The CDR3, cysteine through phenylalanine, is 16 amino acids long. Solely the CDR3 DNA is kept, with 48 bases framed from the first base. Points on this clone: Its cognate antigen has yet to be identified. No qualities accompany the bases; no much larger clone lies one base away.

On the study overall, not on this receptor specifically: Spike-specific TCR breadth was higher in Ad26.COV2.S recipients than in placebo recipients (P = 0.0014). The study was not powered to compare responses between vaccine doses or regimens. Vaccine and placebo recipients had similar non-spike TCR breadth, a finding consistent with the vaccine containing only spike. After vaccination, substantial breadth of spike-specific CD8+ and CD4+ T cell responses was reported. The authors noted that total T cell responses may have been underestimated by the TCR breadth and depth analyses.

The source was peripheral blood, collected in a trial of Ad26.COV2.S vaccine versus placebo. The receptor's source is a person aged 18-60 years who received the Ad26.COV2.S COVID-19 vaccine or a placebo. The V and J segments used are TRBV4-3 and TRBJ1-1, with an unclear D gene assignment. The nucleotides read TGCGCCAGCAGCCAAGATAGGGTAGGGTCGTACACTGAAGCTTTCTTT. Translated, this gives CASSQDRVGSYTEAFF.